This passage covers 17 T cell receptor beta chains from one sample sequenced in a study of T cells after yellow fever vaccination. MiXCR, run by TCRdb on the 5' RACE reads, gives a single entry per CDR3 protein. The data contain under 500,000 distinct CDR3 sequences, roughly a sixth of them singletons. Sequenced here: PBMCs, sampled before the yellow fever booster vaccination. Receptors originate from a man between 18 and 35 years old who received the YFV17D yellow fever vaccine.

This clonotype was counted between two and nine times. The chain is built from TRBV5-1 and TRBJ1-3; no reliable D call. V shed 5 bases and J shed 4 bases, with 10 bases lying between them. The CDR3 covers 13 residues. Per germline, CDR1 SGHRS and CDR2 YFSETQ. The CDR3 here is CASRSHSGNTIYF. The CDR3 coding sequence is TGCGCCAGCAGGTCCCACTCCGGAAACACCATATATTTT.

This clonotype was observed at least ten times. V gene TRBV5-1 combines with J gene TRBJ2-7; TRBD1 is a possible D gene (5 bases). Per germline, CDR1 SGHRS and CDR2 YFSETQ. V lost 5 bases, J lost 2 bases, and 5 bases lay in between. The CDR3 loop spans 11 amino acids. The CDR3 loop reads CASRDTYEQYV. The CDR3 coding sequence is TGCGCCAGCAGGGACACCTACGAGCAGTACGTC.

V is TRBV4-3 and J is TRBJ1-2, with unresolved D. Trimming left V 3 bases short and J 2 bases short, with 10 bases between. Germline CDR1 reads LGHNA; CDR2 reads YSLEER. This CDR3 spans 14 amino acids. The CDR3 sequence is CASSHFLGNYGYTF. The DNA of the CDR3 is TGCGCCAGCAGCCACTTCCTCGGAAACTATGGCTACACCTTC.

This clonotype was detected many times. This rearrangement joins TRBV10-3 to TRBJ2-7; D is possibly TRBD2 (6 bases). Germline V gene data show CDR1 as ENHRY and CDR2 as SYGVKD. The germline V and J ends were trimmed by 3 bases and 1 base, with 13 bases remaining between them. The CDR3 is 15 residues long. CDR3 nucleotide sequence: TGTGCCATCAGTGACCTGGGAGGCACTTCCTACGAGCAGTACTTC. It encodes CAISDLGGTSYEQYF.

The V call is TRBV3-1, the J call TRBJ1-6; D is undetermined. Germline V gene data show CDR1 as LGHDT and CDR2 as YNNKEL (reference sequence). The V end was cut by 0 bases, the J end by 14 bases, with 11 bases between. This CDR3 is 13 amino acids long. CDR3 in amino acids: CASSQEGPQALHF. In DNA, the CDR3 is TGTGCCAGCAGCCAAGAGGGCCCTCAAGCCCTCCACTTT.

The chain uses TRBV6-2 or TRBV6-3 and TRBJ2-1; perhaps TRBD2 as D (5 bases). This CDR3 contains 13 residues. The germline gives CDR1 MNHEY, CDR2 SVGEGT. The V gene lost 1 base and the J gene lost 6 bases, with 7 bases spanning the gap. CDR3 sequence: CASSYFGGNEQFF. DNA of the CDR3: TGTGCCAGCAGTTACTTTGGAGGCAATGAGCAGTTCTTC.

The rearrangement joins TRBV7-2 to TRBJ2-5; 8 bases align to TRBD2. After removal of 4 bases from V and 5 bases from J, the junction contained 6 bases not matched to a gene. The germline gives CDR1 SGHTA, CDR2 FQGNSA. The length of the CDR3 is 14 residues. The chain's CDR3 is CASSSLTSAETQYF. CDR3 in DNA: TGTGCCAGCAGCTCGCTGACTAGCGCTGAGACCCAGTACTTC.

The chain uses TRBV18 and TRBJ1-2; D not resolved. Germline loops: CDR1 KGHSH, CDR2 LQKENI. V was pared by 6 bases and J by 7 bases, with 18 bases between. CDR3 length equals 14 residues. Here the CDR3 DNA reads TGTGCCAGCTCCAACGCGGCAGCTGAATCTGGCTACACCTTC. Its translation is CASSNAAAESGYTF.

The V call is TRBV5-1, the J call TRBJ2-7; D is unclear. This CDR3 contains 13 residues. Per germline, CDR1 SGHRS and CDR2 YFSETQ. V gave up 0 bases and J gave up 7 bases, with 11 bases separating them. The CDR3: CASSLAALREQYF. The CDR3 DNA reads as TGCGCCAGCAGCTTGGCGGCACTTCGGGAGCAGTACTTC.

This clonotype occurred a few times. V and J are TRBV5-6 and TRBJ2-1; D might be TRBD2 (7 bases). CDR1 is SGHDT, CDR2 YYEEEE, per germline. The V gene lost 2 bases and the J gene lost 10 bases, with 16 bases spanning the gap. The CDR3 is 14 amino acids. The chain's CDR3 is CASSFGGRDTEQFF. The CDR3 nucleotides read TGTGCCAGCAGCTTCGGGGGGCGCGACACCGAGCAGTTCTTC.

This sequence joins TRBV30 and TRBJ2-7; no firm D call. This CDR3 is built from 11 residues. Trimming removed 3 bases at V and 2 bases at J, with 5 bases between. Germline V CDR1 and CDR2: GTSNPN, SVGIG (reference sequence). The CDR3 DNA reads as TGTGCCTGGAGCGCAGCCTACGAGCAGTACTTC. Amino acids: CAWSAAYEQYF. Complete variable domain (other parts from reference TRBV30 and TRBJ2-7): SQTIHQWPATLVQPVGSPLSLECTVEGTSNPNLYWYRQAAGRGLQLLFYSVGIGQISSEVPQNLSASRPQDRQFILSSKKLLLSDSGFYLCAWSAAYEQYFGPGTRLTVT.

This rearrangement joins TRBV5-1 to TRBJ2-5, with D perhaps TRBD1 or TRBD2 (5 bases each). Germline V CDR1 and CDR2: SGHRS, YFSETQ. The CDR3 runs to 13 residues. The V end lost 6 bases, the J end lost 5 bases, and 14 bases lay between the germline ends. CDR3 sequence: CASNPGTGETQYF. CDR3 DNA sequence: TGCGCCAGCAACCCCGGGACCGGCGAGACCCAGTACTTC.

The chain carries TRBV29-1 and TRBJ2-6, with a weak D call TRBD1 (5 bases). Deletions cut 3 bases from V and 2 bases from J, with 11 bases between. This CDR3 contains 15 residues. The germline gives CDR1 SQVTM, CDR2 ANQGSEA. CDR3 coding DNA: TGCAGCGTTGAGCCAGGGTCGGCTGGGGCCAACGTCCTGACTTTC. Protein: CSVEPGSAGANVLTF. Based on the CDR3 plus reference TRBV29-1 and TRBJ2-6, the full variable domain is SAVISQKPSRDICQRGTSLTIQCQVDSQVTMMFWYRQQPGQSLTLIATANQGSEATYESGFVIDKFPISRPNLTFSTLTVSNMSPEDSSIYLCSVEPGSAGANVLTFGAGSRLTVL.

The chain combines TRBV9 with TRBJ1-3, with 7 bases aligning to TRBD1. The CDR3 length is 15 residues. With V trimmed by 7 bases and J by 0 bases, 7 bases remained unmatched. CDR1 and CDR2 (germline): SGDLS, YYNGEE. CDR3 DNA sequence: TGTGCCAGCGGTCGCGGACAGGACTCTGGAAACACCATATATTTT. This gives the protein CASGRGQDSGNTIYF.

This clonotype was seen a handful of times. CDR3 sequence: CAISERGRGRQQETQYF. The CDR3 bases are TGTGCCATCAGTGAGCGCGGGCGGGGGAGGCAGCAAGAGACCCAGTACTTC. The J gene is TRBJ2-5, the V gene TRBV10-3, with 7 bases fitting TRBD2. The CDR3 loop spans 17 amino acids. Germline V gene sequence: CDR1 ENHRY, CDR2 SYGVKD. V lost 2 bases, J lost 2 bases, and 11 bases stayed unmatched.

This clonotype was counted between two and nine times. The rearrangement uses TRBV7-2 and TRBJ2-7, with 10 bases matching TRBD1. This CDR3 has 14 amino acids. Per the germline V gene, CDR1 is SGHTA and CDR2 is FQGNSA. V lost 5 bases to trimming and J lost 4 bases; unmatched junction nucleotides: 5. In DNA, the CDR3 is TGTGCCAGCAGCCGAGACAGGGGGCTTTACGAGCAGTACTTC. It specifies CASSRDRGLYEQYF.

The V call is TRBV27, the J call TRBJ2-7, with D unresolved. This CDR3 region has 13 residues. V was pared by 5 bases and J by 5 bases, with 13 bases between. The germline gives CDR1 MNHEY, CDR2 SMNVEV (reference sequence). The CDR3 loop is CASSRKGEDEQYF. The DNA of the CDR3 is TGTGCCAGCAGTCGGAAGGGTGAGGACGAGCAGTACTTC.